The 3 T cell receptor beta chains reported below all come from one sample, sequenced in a study of cytomegalovirus exposure and HLA in healthy donors. Libraries were prepared by immunoSEQ multiplex PCR; TCRdb keeps only in-frame clonotypes and omits some of them. The sample records fewer than 400,000 clones, roughly 90% being singletons. Sequenced sample: PBMCs. Receptor source: a woman under 30 in good health and CMV-seronegative.

The chain carries TRBV4-3 and TRBJ1-1; D is uncertain. V was shortened by 1 base and J by 12 bases, with 12 bases between the two germline ends. The length of the CDR3 is 12 residues. Looked up from germline, CDR1 is LGHNA and CDR2 is YSLEER. The CDR3 loop is CASSQGRSGTFF. The CDR3 DNA reads TGCGCCAGCAGCCAAGGTCGGTCGGGGACTTTCTTT.

V and J are TRBV6-6 and TRBJ2-5, with 8 positions matching TRBD2. The CDR3 is 15 residues long. The germline V gene has CDR1 MNHNY and CDR2 SVGAGI (reference sequence). Trimming removed 2 bases from V and 5 bases from J; junction bases left unmatched: 7. As DNA, the CDR3 is TGTGCCAGCAGTTACGGGGAGCGGGAGTGGGAGACCCAGTACTTC. Translation: CASSYGEREWETQYF.

The chain carries TRBV28 and TRBJ2-3; 7 positions match TRBD2. CDR1 and CDR2 from the germline V gene are MDHEN and SYDVKM. Trimming removed 7 bases from V and 0 bases from J; junction bases left unmatched: 16. The CDR3 covers 18 residues. The CDR3 DNA is TGTGCCAGCATGGTACCCCAGGCTAGCGGAAGTAGCACAGATACGCAGTATTTT. It specifies CASMVPQASGSSTDTQYF.